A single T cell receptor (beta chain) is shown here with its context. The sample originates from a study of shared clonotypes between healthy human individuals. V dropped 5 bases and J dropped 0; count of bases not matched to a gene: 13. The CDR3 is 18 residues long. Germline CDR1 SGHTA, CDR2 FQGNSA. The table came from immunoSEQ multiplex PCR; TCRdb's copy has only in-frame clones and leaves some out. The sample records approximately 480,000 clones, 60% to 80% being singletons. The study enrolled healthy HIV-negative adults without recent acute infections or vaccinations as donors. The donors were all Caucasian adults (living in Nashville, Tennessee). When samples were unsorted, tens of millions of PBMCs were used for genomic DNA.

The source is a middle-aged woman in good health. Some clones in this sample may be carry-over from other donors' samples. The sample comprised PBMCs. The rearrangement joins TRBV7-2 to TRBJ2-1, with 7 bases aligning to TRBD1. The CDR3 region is CASSATGTAFNSYNEQFF. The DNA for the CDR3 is TGTGCCAGCAGCGCGACCGGGACAGCCTTCAACTCCTACAATGAGCAGTTCTTC.